These 22 T cell receptor beta chains originate from one sample sequenced in a study of blood T cell repertoires in COVID-19 (dated by TCRdb to about 2020). Receptors were amplified or captured by the immunoSEQ multiplex PCR assay. TCRdb mirrors the immuneACCESS table, restricted to in-frame sequences. Some clones are absent from its copies; in checked studies, under half trace to an unresolved V gene, and the reason for the others is unknown. This sample gives about 210,000 clones in total; approximately 80% of them show up just once. About 9.3% of the sample is held by the ten biggest clonotypes. The specimen was PBMCs or T cells enriched from blood (not recorded which). The receptors come from a man between 40 and 49 years old who had recovered from COVID-19.

The chain has TRBV30 and TRBJ1-6; D remains ambiguous. V lost 1 base and J lost 7, with 11 bases in between. The CDR3 runs 14 residues. The V gene's germline CDR1 is GTSNPN and CDR2 SVGIG (reference sequence). DNA for the CDR3: TGTGCCTGGAGTGGAGGGTTGCGAAATTCACCCCTCCACTTT. Residues: CAWSGGLRNSPLHF.

The gene calls are TRBV7-9 and TRBJ2-1, with 7 bases matching TRBD2. CDR3 size: 17 residues. Germline values: CDR1 SEHNR, CDR2 FQNEAQ (reference sequence). Trimming cost V 5 bases and J 1 base; bases outside gene matches: 11. The CDR3 coding sequence is TGTGCCAGCAGCCCCCTCCGCGGGAGAGGATCCTACAATGAGCAGTTCTTC. Protein product: CASSPLRGRGSYNEQFF.

The chain uses TRBV5-1 and TRBJ2-1, with D maybe TRBD2 (5 bases). V gave up 2 bases and J gave up 6 bases, with 15 bases separating them. CDR1 is SGHRS and CDR2 is YFSETQ in the germline V gene. CDR3 length equals 15 residues. DNA of the CDR3: TGCGCCAGCAGCTTTTTGGGTGGGAGTAGCAATGAGCAGTTCTTC. Translating gives CASSFLGGSSNEQFF. Combining the CDR3 with reference TRBV5-1 and TRBJ2-1 gives the whole variable domain KAGVTQTPRYLIKTRGQQVTLSCSPISGHRSVSWYQQTPGQGLQFLFEYFSETQRNKGNFPGRFSGRQFSNSRSEMNVSTLELGDSALYLCASSFLGGSSNEQFFGPGTRLTVL.

The chain has TRBV7-9 and TRBJ2-4, with TRBD1 identical over 10 bases. With 2 bases clipped from V and 7 bases from J, the junction kept 2 bases outside the gene matches. Germline V CDR1 and CDR2: SEHNR, FQNEAQ (reference sequence). The CDR3 runs to 14 residues. In DNA, the CDR3 is TGTGCCAGCAGCTTATCGGACAGGGGGAACATTCAGTACTTC. Translation gives CASSLSDRGNIQYF.

The table lists this clone with a count of one. This chain connects TRBV11-2 to TRBJ1-1; 7 bases fit TRBD1. The CDR3 consists of 14 residues. With 1 base clipped from V and 7 bases from J, the junction kept 6 bases outside the gene matches. Germline V gives CDR1 SGHAT, CDR2 FQNNGV. The CDR3 loop reads CASSLGQGINEAFF. DNA of the CDR3: TGTGCCAGCAGCTTAGGACAGGGTATTAATGAAGCTTTCTTT.

This clone was detected only a few times. The V gene is TRBV5-1, the J gene TRBJ1-2, with 7 bases fitting TRBD1. Germline CDR1 SGHRS, CDR2 YFSETQ. There are 13 residues in the CDR3. Unmatched junction bases numbered 6, after V lost 4 bases and J lost 6 bases. The CDR3 DNA sequence: TGCGCCAGCAGCCTAGCAGGGACAGATGGCTACACCTTC. Protein product: CASSLAGTDGYTF.

The chain employs TRBV5-4 and TRBJ2-2; 7 bases map to TRBD2. This CDR3 has 17 residues. Trimming cost V 3 bases and J 6 bases; bases outside gene matches: 14. From germline, CDR1 is SGHNT and CDR2 YYREEE (reference sequence). The CDR3 here is CASSWGGWNRVSGELFF. The DNA of the CDR3 is TGTGCCAGCAGCTGGGGGGGATGGAATCGGGTTTCCGGGGAGCTGTTTTTT.

V gene TRBV3-1 (or the pseudogene TRBV3-2) combines with J gene TRBJ2-1; 8 nucleotides match TRBD1. Per germline, CDR1 LGHDT and CDR2 YNNKEL (reference sequence). The ends lost 4 bases at V and 5 bases at J; junction bases unmatched: 7. CDR3 length: 15 amino acids. DNA for the CDR3: TGTGCCAGCAGCCCGGGGGACAGGATAGACAATGAGCAGTTCTTC. It encodes CASSPGDRIDNEQFF.

J is TRBJ2-5 and V is TRBV7-8; possible D gene TRBD2, 6 bases. The germline V gene has CDR1 SGHVS and CDR2 FQNEAQ. The length of the CDR3 is 15 residues. The V and J ends lost 0 bases and 7 bases respectively, with 15 bases between them. The CDR3 nucleotides read TGTGCCAGCAGCTTAGCCCGGAACTACGGGGGGACCCAGTACTTC. As protein: CASSLARNYGGTQYF. The whole variable domain, filled in from reference TRBV7-8 and TRBJ2-5, reads GAGVSQSPRYKVAKRGQDVALRCDPISGHVSLFWYQQALGQGPEFLTYFQNEAQLDKSGLPSDRFFAERPEGSVSTLKIQRTQQEDSAVYLCASSLARNYGGTQYFGPGTRLLVL.

The gene calls are TRBV29-1 and TRBJ1-1, with D unclear. Trimming cost V 8 bases and J 1 base, with 8 bases left between them. CDR1 and CDR2 from the germline V gene are SQVTM and ANQGSEA. The CDR3 runs to 11 residues. The CDR3 region is CSPTRNTEAFF. In DNA, the CDR3 is TGCAGCCCAACAAGGAACACTGAAGCTTTCTTT.

This rearrangement joins TRBV5-1 to TRBJ2-1; 10 bases align to TRBD2. Germline CDR1 reads SGHRS; CDR2 reads YFSETQ. V shed 0 bases, J shed 6 bases, and the junction held 3 bases outside the gene matches. This CDR3 comprises 15 residues. The CDR3 reads CASSLEASGGNEQFF. The CDR3, as DNA: TGCGCCAGCAGCTTGGAGGCTAGCGGGGGCAATGAGCAGTTCTTC.

The chain recombines TRBV2 with TRBJ2-3; D perhaps matches TRBD2 (5 bases). V lost 5 bases to trimming and J lost 0 bases, with 15 bases between them. This CDR3 has 16 amino acids. Per germline, CDR1 SNHLY and CDR2 FYNNEI. This chain's CDR3 is CASSFSTIHSTDTQYF. Written as DNA, the CDR3 is TGTGCCAGCAGTTTCTCGACTATCCACAGCACAGATACGCAGTATTTT.

J is TRBJ1-4 and V is TRBV7-6; 8 bases are shared with TRBD1. CDR3 length: 14 residues. The V segment lost 3 bases and the J segment 7 bases; nucleotides outside the gene matches: 4. Germline values: CDR1 SGHVS, CDR2 FNYEAQ. The CDR3 protein is CASSFGQGVEKLFF. The DNA of the CDR3 is TGTGCCAGCAGCTTCGGACAGGGAGTTGAAAAACTGTTTTTT.

V gene TRBV5-1 combines with J gene TRBJ1-1; D is unresolved. Germline V gives CDR1 SGHRS, CDR2 YFSETQ. The CDR3 has 15 residues. V was pared by 4 bases and J by 1 base, with 14 bases between. The CDR3 region has the DNA TGCGCCAGCAGCCCTAAAAACCTGAAGAACACTGAAGCTTTCTTT. Protein product: CASSPKNLKNTEAFF.

The rearrangement joins TRBV2 to TRBJ1-4; tentatively, D is TRBD1 (5 bases). The germline CDR1 and CDR2 sequences are SNHLY and FYNNEI. V was cut by 6 bases and J by 5 bases, with 13 bases left in between. CDR3 size: 14 residues. This chain's CDR3 is CASRGGTPNEKLFF. The CDR3 DNA reads as TGTGCCAGCAGGGGGGGTACCCCCAATGAAAAACTGTTTTTT.

This clone was recorded only once. The gene calls are TRBV20-1 and TRBJ1-2; D is unresolved. The CDR3 sequence is 11 residues long. The germline V gene encodes CDR1 DFQATT and CDR2 SNEGSKA (reference sequence). Deletions cut 1 base from V and 7 bases from J, with 7 bases between. The CDR3: CSARGPFGYTF. The CDR3 bases are TGCAGTGCTAGAGGGCCCTTTGGCTACACCTTC.

The chain combines TRBV7-9 with TRBJ2-5, with 12 positions matching TRBD2. The CDR3 is 18 residues long. V dropped 5 bases and J dropped 4; count of bases not matched to a gene: 14. The V gene's germline CDR1 is SEHNR and CDR2 FQNEAQ (reference sequence). The CDR3 DNA follows: TGTGCCAGCAGCCCTCTTCCGGGACTAGCGGGCCGGGGAGAGACCCAGTACTTC. Translation gives CASSPLPGLAGRGETQYF.

This clone was counted a single time. V usage is TRBV9 and J usage is TRBJ2-7; 7 bases are shared with TRBD2. V was pared by 2 bases and J by 4 bases, with 12 bases of the junction left unmatched. This CDR3 spans 16 amino acids. Germline assignment: CDR1 SGDLS and CDR2 YYNGEE. CDR3 nucleotide sequence: TGTGCCAGCAGCGTTCATGGCGGTGGGGGGGAATACGAGCAGTACTTC. This translates into CASSVHGGGGEYEQYF.

This sequence joins TRBV7-9 and TRBJ1-6; the match to TRBD1 covers 10 bases. The CDR3 is 14 amino acids. J was trimmed by 7 bases and V by 6 bases; bases with no gene match: 3. Germline assignment: CDR1 SEHNR and CDR2 FQNEAQ (reference sequence). The CDR3 is CASSPGQGNSPLHF. For the CDR3, the DNA is TGTGCCAGCAGTCCGGGACAGGGGAATTCACCCCTCCACTTT.

V is TRBV7-3 and J is TRBJ1-2; weak D call: TRBD1 (6 bases). CDR1 is SGHTA, CDR2 FQGTGA, per germline. V was cut by 0 bases and J by 0 bases, with 11 bases left in between. The CDR3 consists of 16 residues. CDR3 amino acids: CASSLTGGTPNYGYTF. The CDR3 DNA follows: TGTGCCAGCAGCTTAACGGGGGGGACACCTAACTATGGCTACACCTTC. The entire variable domain, with the rest obtained from reference TRBV7-3 and TRBJ1-2, is as follows: GAGVSQTPSNKVTEKGKYVELRCDPISGHTALYWYRQSLGQGPEFLIYFQGTGAADDSGLPNDRFFAVRPEGSVSTLKIQRTERGDSAVYLCASSLTGGTPNYGYTFGSGTRLTVV.

This clone was seen only a few times. In nucleotides, the CDR3 is TGTGCCAGCAGCGTAGGGGGACTAGCGGGAAACGAGCAGTACTTC. This codes for CASSVGGLAGNEQYF. The chain is built from TRBV9 and TRBJ2-7; 13 bases are shared with TRBD2. Losses at the gene ends were 0 bases for V and 5 bases for J; bases not matched to a gene: 2. This CDR3 comprises 15 residues. Germline V gene data show CDR1 as SGDLS and CDR2 as YYNGEE.

This clone appeared many times. The DNA for the CDR3 is TGCGCCAGCAGCTTCCAGACAGCCACAGATACGCAGTATTTT. Its translation: CASSFQTATDTQYF. The chain is built from TRBV5-1 and TRBJ2-3; a possible D gene is TRBD1 (5 bases). This CDR3 is 14 amino acids long. Germline CDR1 and CDR2: SGHRS and YFSETQ. The V end was cut by 2 bases, the J end by 2 bases, with 9 bases between.